This T cell receptor (beta chain) stems from a study of vaccination and CD4 T cells after COVID-19. Turning to the study itself: Controls had a CEFX pool, an HIV-1 Nef pool, or no peptide added. Study-wide results and caveats: Median SARS-CoV-2-reactive clonotype numbers went from 21 to 38; this increase was not significant.

Concerning this clonotype itself: Its specificity is not known.

Cultured CD4+ T cell DNA underwent sequencing with the Oncomine TCR Beta short-read assay. From CD4+ T cells that had been cultured, genomic DNA was extracted. One entry per CDR3 protein, called by TCRdb with MiXCR from the PCR reads. Of about 17,000 distinct CDR3 sequences listed, around 30% are singletons. V lost 4 bases and J 7 bases, leaving 13 bases between the germline ends. This CDR3 contains 12 residues. Germline V gene lookup returns CDR1 GTSNPN and CDR2 SVGIG (reference sequence). Treatment indicated: roughly 11-day PBMC culture with coronavirus spike peptide pools or control peptides (ViraFEST assay). ViraFEST enlarged antigen-specific T cell populations with peptide pools and afterwards sequenced TCRs.

Input material: cultured CD4+ T cells from blood. V and J are TRBV30 and TRBJ1-1; weak D call: TRBD1 (5 bases). The TCR originated in a human donor with COVID-19. The CDR3 spells CAWTPGRGEAFF. The CDR3, as DNA: TGTGCCTGGACTCCGGGGAGGGGTGAAGCTTTCTTT.